This paragraph reports one T cell receptor beta chain. The antigen is not known. The data belong to a study of cytomegalovirus exposure and HLA in healthy donors. Vbeta (60) and Jbeta (13) primers were used in the PCR. Authors' processing steps: Later, roughly 77 million unique TCR beta chains were counted in an analysis, and about 12 million of them were shared. Measured with immunoSEQ multiplex PCR; TCRdb has only the in-frame clones, and not every one. Clone size and V and J calls were adopted from that table, with D and trimming inferred from the DNA. This specimen shows about 110,000 clones; the ten leading clones hold around 0.6%. Whole-study findings and limits: TRBV6-2, TRBV6-3 and some other V segments were unresolvable in 87-base-pair reads.

Trimming removed 4 bases from V and 8 bases from J, with 15 bases in between. The CDR3 consists of 15 residues. Germline CDR1 and CDR2: SGHVS and FNYEAQ. The chain carries TRBV7-6 and TRBJ1-6, with no clear D. Sequenced sample: PBMCs. This clonotype was sampled from a man aged 50-60 years in good health and CMV-seronegative. The CDR3 coding sequence is TGTGCCAGCAGCTCGACTCCGGCACAATATTCACCCCTCCACTTT. It encodes CASSSTPAQYSPLHF.